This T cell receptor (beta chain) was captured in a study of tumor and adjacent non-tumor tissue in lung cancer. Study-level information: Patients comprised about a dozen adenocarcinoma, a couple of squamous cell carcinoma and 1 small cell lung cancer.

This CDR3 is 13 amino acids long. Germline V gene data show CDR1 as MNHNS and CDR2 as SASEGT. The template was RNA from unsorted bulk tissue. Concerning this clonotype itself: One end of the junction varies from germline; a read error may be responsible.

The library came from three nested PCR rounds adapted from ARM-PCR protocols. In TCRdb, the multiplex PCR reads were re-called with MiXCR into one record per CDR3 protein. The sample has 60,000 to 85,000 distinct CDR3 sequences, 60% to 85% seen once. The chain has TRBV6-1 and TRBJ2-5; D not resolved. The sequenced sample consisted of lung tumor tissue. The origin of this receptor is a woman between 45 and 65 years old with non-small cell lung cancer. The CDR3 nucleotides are TGTGCCAGCAGGGTAGGTAACCAAGAGACCCAGTATTTC. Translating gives CASRVGNQETQYF.